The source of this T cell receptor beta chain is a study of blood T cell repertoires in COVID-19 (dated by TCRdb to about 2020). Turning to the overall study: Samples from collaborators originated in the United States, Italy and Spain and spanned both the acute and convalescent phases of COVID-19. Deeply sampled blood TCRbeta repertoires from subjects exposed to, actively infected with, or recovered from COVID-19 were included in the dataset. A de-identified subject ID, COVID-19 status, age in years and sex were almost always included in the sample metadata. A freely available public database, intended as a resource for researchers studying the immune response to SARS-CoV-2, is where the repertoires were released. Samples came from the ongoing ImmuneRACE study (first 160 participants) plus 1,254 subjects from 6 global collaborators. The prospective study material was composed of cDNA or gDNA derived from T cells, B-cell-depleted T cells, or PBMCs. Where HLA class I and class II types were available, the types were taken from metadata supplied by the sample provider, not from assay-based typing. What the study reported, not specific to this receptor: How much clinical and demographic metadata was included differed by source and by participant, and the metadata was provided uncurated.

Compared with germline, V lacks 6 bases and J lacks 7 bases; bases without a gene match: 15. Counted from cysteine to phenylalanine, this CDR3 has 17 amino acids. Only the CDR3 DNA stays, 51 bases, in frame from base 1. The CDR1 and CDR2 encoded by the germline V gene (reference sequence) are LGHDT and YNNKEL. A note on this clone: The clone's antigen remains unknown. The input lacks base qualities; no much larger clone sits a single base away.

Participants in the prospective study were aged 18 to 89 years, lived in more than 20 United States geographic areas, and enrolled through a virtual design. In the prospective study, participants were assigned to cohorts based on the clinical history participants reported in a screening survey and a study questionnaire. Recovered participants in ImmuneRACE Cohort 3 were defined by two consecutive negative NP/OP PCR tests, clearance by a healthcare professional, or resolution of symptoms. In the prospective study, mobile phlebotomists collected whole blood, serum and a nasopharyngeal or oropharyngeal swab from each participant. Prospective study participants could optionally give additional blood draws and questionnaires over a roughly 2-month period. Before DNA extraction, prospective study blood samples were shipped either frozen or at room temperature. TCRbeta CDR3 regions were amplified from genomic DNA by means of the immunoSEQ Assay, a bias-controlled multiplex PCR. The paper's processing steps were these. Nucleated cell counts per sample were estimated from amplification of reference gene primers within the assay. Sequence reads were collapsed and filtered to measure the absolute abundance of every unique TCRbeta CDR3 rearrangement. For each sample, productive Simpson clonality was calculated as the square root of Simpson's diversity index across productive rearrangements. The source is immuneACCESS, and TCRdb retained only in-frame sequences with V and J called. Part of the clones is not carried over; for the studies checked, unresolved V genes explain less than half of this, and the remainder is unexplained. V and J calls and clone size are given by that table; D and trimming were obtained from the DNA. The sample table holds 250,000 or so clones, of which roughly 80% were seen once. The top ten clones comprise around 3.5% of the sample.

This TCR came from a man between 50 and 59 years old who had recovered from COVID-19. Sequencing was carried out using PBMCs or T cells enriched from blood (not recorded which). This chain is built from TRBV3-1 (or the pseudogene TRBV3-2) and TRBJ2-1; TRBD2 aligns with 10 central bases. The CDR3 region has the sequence CASSHARAASGRNEQFF. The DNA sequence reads TGTGCCAGCAGTCATGCCCGCGCGGCTAGCGGGAGAAATGAGCAGTTCTTC.